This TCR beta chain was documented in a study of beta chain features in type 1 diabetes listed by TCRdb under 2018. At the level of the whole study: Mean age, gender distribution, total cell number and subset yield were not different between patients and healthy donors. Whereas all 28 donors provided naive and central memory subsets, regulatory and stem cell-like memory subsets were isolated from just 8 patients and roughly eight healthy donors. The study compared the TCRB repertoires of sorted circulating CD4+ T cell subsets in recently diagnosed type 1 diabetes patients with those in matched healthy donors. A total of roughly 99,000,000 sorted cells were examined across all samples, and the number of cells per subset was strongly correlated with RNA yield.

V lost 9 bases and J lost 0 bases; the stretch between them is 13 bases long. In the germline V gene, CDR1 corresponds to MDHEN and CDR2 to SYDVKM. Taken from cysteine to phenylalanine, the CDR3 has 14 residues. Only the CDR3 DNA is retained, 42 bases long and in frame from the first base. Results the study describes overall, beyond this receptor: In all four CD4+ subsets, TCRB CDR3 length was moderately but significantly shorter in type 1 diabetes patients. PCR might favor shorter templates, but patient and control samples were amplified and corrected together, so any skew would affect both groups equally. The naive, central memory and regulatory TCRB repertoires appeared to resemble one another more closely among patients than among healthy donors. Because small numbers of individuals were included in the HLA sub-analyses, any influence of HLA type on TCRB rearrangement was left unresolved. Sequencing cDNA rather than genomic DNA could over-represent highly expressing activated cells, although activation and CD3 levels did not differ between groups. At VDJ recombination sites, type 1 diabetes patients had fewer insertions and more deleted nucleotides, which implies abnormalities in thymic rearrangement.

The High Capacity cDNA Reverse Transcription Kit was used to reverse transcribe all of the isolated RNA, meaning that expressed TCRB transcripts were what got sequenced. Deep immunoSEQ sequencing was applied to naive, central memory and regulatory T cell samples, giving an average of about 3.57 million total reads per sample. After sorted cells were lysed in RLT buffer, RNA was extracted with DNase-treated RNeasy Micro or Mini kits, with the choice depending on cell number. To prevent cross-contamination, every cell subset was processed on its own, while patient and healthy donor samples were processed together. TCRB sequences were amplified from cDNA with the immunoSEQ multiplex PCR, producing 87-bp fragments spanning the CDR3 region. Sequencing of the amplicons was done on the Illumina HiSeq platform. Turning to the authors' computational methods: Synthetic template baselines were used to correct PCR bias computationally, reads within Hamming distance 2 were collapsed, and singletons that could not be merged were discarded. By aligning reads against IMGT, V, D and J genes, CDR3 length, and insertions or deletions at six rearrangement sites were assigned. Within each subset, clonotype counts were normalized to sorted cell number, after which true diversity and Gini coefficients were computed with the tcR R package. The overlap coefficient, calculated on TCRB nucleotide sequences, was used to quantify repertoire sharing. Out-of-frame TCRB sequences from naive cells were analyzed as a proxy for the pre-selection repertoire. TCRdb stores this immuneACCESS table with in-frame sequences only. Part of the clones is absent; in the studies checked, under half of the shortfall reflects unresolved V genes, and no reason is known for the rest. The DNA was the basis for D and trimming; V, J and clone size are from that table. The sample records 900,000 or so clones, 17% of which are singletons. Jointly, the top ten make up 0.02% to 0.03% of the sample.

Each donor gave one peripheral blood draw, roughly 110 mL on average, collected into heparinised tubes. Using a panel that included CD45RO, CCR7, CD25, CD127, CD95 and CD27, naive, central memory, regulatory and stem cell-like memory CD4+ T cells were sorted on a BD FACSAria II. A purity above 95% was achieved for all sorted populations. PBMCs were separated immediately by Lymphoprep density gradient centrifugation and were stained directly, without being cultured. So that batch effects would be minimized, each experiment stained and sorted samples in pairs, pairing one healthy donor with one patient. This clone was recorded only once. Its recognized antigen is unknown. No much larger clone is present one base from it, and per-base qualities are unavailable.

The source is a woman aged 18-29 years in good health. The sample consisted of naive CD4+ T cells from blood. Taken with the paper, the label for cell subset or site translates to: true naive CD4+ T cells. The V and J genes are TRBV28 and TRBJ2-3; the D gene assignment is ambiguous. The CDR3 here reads CARIFCGSTDTQYF. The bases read TGTGCCAGGATCTTTTGCGGTAGCACAGATACGCAGTATTTT.